The 30 T cell receptor beta chains below come from one sample, sequenced in a study of blood T cell repertoires in COVID-19. Method: immunoSEQ multiplex PCR; TCRdb's copy keeps in-frame clones and lacks some. The sample holds approximately 74,000 clones, more than 70% seen once. Sequencing input: peripheral blood. These receptors all come from a human donor in a cohort sampled during active COVID-19.

The chain has TRBV7-9 and TRBJ1-1; TRBD1 might be the D (5 bases). V was pared by 3 bases and J by 6 bases, with 14 bases between. Per the germline V gene, CDR1 is SEHNR and CDR2 is FQNEAQ (reference sequence). CDR3 length: 14 amino acids. Here the CDR3 reads CASSFDPSGAEAFF. The CDR3 coding sequence is TGTGCCAGCAGCTTCGATCCATCGGGGGCTGAAGCTTTCTTT.

The V and J genes are TRBV6-5 and TRBJ2-3, with a possible D match to TRBD2 (5 bases). CDR3 length: 15 amino acids. Germline V CDR1 and CDR2: MNHEY, SVGAGI. The V end lost 6 bases, the J end lost 2 bases, and 15 bases lay between the germline ends. CDR3 nucleotide sequence: TGTGCCAGCAGGGCCGGGGTGGGGAACACAGATACGCAGTATTTT. This sequence encodes CASRAGVGNTDTQYF.

This CDR3 is CASSLAGGPNTDTQYF. As DNA, the CDR3 is TGCGCCAGCAGCTTGGCCGGGGGGCCAAACACAGATACGCAGTATTTT. The genes are TRBV5-1 and TRBJ2-3; the D gene is possibly TRBD2 (7 bases). The germline V and J ends were trimmed by 0 bases and 2 bases, with 13 bases remaining between them. CDR1 and CDR2 (germline): SGHRS, YFSETQ. The CDR3 runs to 16 residues. Filled out from reference TRBV5-1 and TRBJ2-3, the complete variable domain reads KAGVTQTPRYLIKTRGQQVTLSCSPISGHRSVSWYQQTPGQGLQFLFEYFSETQRNKGNFPGRFSGRQFSNSRSEMNVSTLELGDSALYLCASSLAGGPNTDTQYFGPGTRLTVL.

The chain carries TRBV6-5 and TRBJ1-5; 7 bases fit TRBD1. Per the germline V gene, CDR1 is MNHEY and CDR2 is SVGAGI. The length of the CDR3 is 14 residues. The junction had 4 bases not matched to a gene; V was cut back by 6 bases and J by 2 bases. CDR3: CASRTGNGNQPQHF. In nucleotides, the CDR3 is TGTGCCAGCAGGACAGGGAATGGCAATCAGCCCCAGCATTTT.

The chain's CDR3 is CASKFGTGPYNEQFF. In DNA form, the CDR3 reads TGCGCCAGCAAGTTTGGGACAGGGCCCTACAATGAGCAGTTCTTC. This chain uses TRBV5-1 with TRBJ2-1; 9 bases match TRBD1. V dropped 6 bases and J dropped 2; count of bases not matched to a gene: 6. CDR1 is SGHRS, CDR2 YFSETQ, per germline. The CDR3 contains 15 residues.

The rearrangement joins TRBV2 to TRBJ2-3; 11 bases agree with TRBD2. V was clipped by 0 bases and J by 5 bases; unmatched bases: 4. Germline V gene sequence: CDR1 SNHLY, CDR2 FYNNEI. The CDR3 consists of 16 residues. CDR3 residues: CASSEALAGDVDTQYF. In nucleotides, the CDR3 is TGTGCCAGCAGTGAAGCACTAGCGGGAGATGTAGATACGCAGTATTTT.

The chain links TRBV29-1 to TRBJ2-1, with 8 bases lining up with TRBD2. V gave up 3 bases and J gave up 9 bases; unmatched junction bases: 7. The CDR3 spans 13 residues. The germline gives CDR1 SQVTM, CDR2 ANQGSEA. The CDR3 reads CSVEERGTGEQFF. The CDR3 bases are TGCAGCGTTGAGGAGCGGGGGACGGGTGAGCAGTTCTTC.

V usage is TRBV3-1 (or the pseudogene TRBV3-2) and J usage is TRBJ1-2; D gene uncertain. The CDR3 consists of 16 residues. Trimming stripped 4 bases from V and 4 bases from J, with 19 bases between. In germline, CDR1 is LGHDT, CDR2 YNNKEL (reference sequence). Here the CDR3 reads CASSPPTSPQVYGYTF. DNA of the CDR3: TGTGCCAGCAGCCCCCCCACGAGCCCCCAGGTCTATGGCTACACCTTC.

This chain uses TRBV19 with TRBJ2-1, with 11 bases aligning to TRBD2. CDR1 and CDR2 from the germline V gene are LNHDA and SQIVND (reference sequence). This CDR3 comprises 19 residues. The ends lost 5 bases at V and 5 bases at J; junction bases unmatched: 17. CDR3 protein: CASSPYPQSLAGGDNEQFF. DNA of the CDR3: TGTGCCAGTAGTCCATATCCCCAAAGCCTAGCGGGAGGAGACAATGAGCAGTTCTTC.

This clone appeared a few times. The chain links TRBV11-2 to TRBJ1-2; 8 bases are shared with TRBD1. The junction had 6 bases not matched to a gene; V was cut back by 2 bases and J by 7 bases. CDR3 length: 14 amino acids. Germline V CDR1 and CDR2: SGHAT, FQNNGV. CDR3 coding DNA: TGTGCCAGCAGCTTAAGTCAGGGGGCATCTGGCTACACCTTC. Amino acids: CASSLSQGASGYTF.

This chain links TRBV3-1 (or the pseudogene TRBV3-2) with TRBJ1-4, with unresolved D. Trimming cost V 0 bases and J 5 bases, with 10 bases left between them. CDR3 length: 15 residues. Germline V CDR1 and CDR2: LGHDT, YNNKEL (reference sequence). The DNA for the CDR3 is TGTGCCAGCAGCCAAGAATGGAGGGTGAATGAAAAACTGTTTTTT. Residues: CASSQEWRVNEKLFF.

This clone was picked up one time. CDR3 sequence (DNA): TGTGCCAGCAGCCCGGGGACTAGCGGATACAATGAGCAGTTCTTC. The encoded protein is CASSPGTSGYNEQFF. V usage is TRBV13 and J usage is TRBJ2-1, with 11 bases fitting TRBD2. V was clipped by 5 bases and J by 4 bases; unmatched bases: 4. Germline V gene sequence: CDR1 PRHDT, CDR2 FYEKMQ (reference sequence). The CDR3 is made up of 15 amino acids.

This sequence joins TRBV19 and TRBJ1-1; a weak D match, TRBD1 (5 bases). V gave up 0 bases and J gave up 0 bases, with 8 bases separating them. This CDR3 region has 15 residues. Germline CDR1 and CDR2: LNHDA and SQIVND (reference sequence). In nucleotides, the CDR3 is TGTGCCAGTAGTATAGAAGGGGTTATGAACACTGAAGCTTTCTTT. This gives the protein CASSIEGVMNTEAFF.

The V call is TRBV5-1, the J call TRBJ2-1, with TRBD1 as a possible D gene (5 bases). CDR1 is SGHRS, CDR2 YFSETQ, per germline. This CDR3 contains 15 residues. With 0 bases removed from V and 1 base from J, the gap between germline ends came to 8 bases. This chain's CDR3 is CASSLEGNSYNEQFF. CDR3 sequence (DNA): TGCGCCAGCAGCTTGGAGGGGAATTCCTACAATGAGCAGTTCTTC.

The chain has TRBV12-3 or TRBV12-4 and TRBJ1-1; possible D gene TRBD1, 6 bases. Trimming stripped 5 bases from V and 8 bases from J, with 9 bases between. The CDR3 runs to 11 residues. This CDR3 is CASSQQGEAFF. CDR3 coding DNA: TGTGCCAGCAGTCAACAGGGAGAAGCTTTCTTT.

This chain links TRBV5-1 with TRBJ2-7; TRBD1 might be the D (6 bases). V was pared by 6 bases and J by 4 bases, with 17 bases between. The V gene's germline CDR1 is SGHRS and CDR2 YFSETQ. CDR3 length equals 14 residues. CDR3 bases: TGCGCCAGCAACCTTGACAGGCCCCCTTACGAGCAGTACTTC. Its translation: CASNLDRPPYEQYF.

The chain is built from TRBV28 and TRBJ1-4; D is perhaps TRBD1 (5 bases). V was pared by 5 bases and J by 7 bases, with 20 bases between. Germline V gene lookup returns CDR1 MDHEN and CDR2 SYDVKM. The CDR3 length is 16 residues. CDR3: CASSQMETYGGEKLFF. Here the CDR3 DNA reads TGTGCCAGCAGTCAAATGGAGACATACGGGGGTGAAAAACTGTTTTTT.

The V call is TRBV5-1, the J call TRBJ2-3; 14 nucleotides agree with TRBD2. The germline V gene has CDR1 SGHRS and CDR2 YFSETQ. The CDR3 is 19 residues long. With 0 bases clipped from V and 4 bases from J, the junction kept 10 bases outside the gene matches. The CDR3 loop reads CASSLAPTGLAGAADTQYF. The CDR3 nucleotides are TGCGCCAGCAGCTTGGCTCCAACGGGACTAGCGGGAGCGGCAGATACGCAGTATTTT.

The rearrangement uses TRBV15 and TRBJ2-2, with 7 bases that match TRBD2. This CDR3 has 16 amino acids. After removal of 0 bases from V and 6 bases from J, the junction contained 7 bases not matched to a gene. Per germline, CDR1 LNHNV and CDR2 YYDKDF (reference sequence). This chain's CDR3 is CATSREAGVVPGELFF. The CDR3 region has the DNA TGTGCCACCAGCAGAGAGGCGGGAGTAGTCCCCGGGGAGCTGTTTTTT.

The chain employs TRBV24-1 and TRBJ2-1; D is unclear. Germline V lookup: CDR1 KGHDR, CDR2 SFDVKD. The V and J ends lost 5 bases and 4 bases respectively, with 11 bases between them. CDR3 length equals 14 residues. The CDR3 region is CATSGDFEYNEQFF. As DNA, the CDR3 is TGTGCCACCAGTGGAGACTTCGAGTACAATGAGCAGTTCTTC.

The V and J genes are TRBV15 and TRBJ2-1, with 7 bases fitting TRBD2. Trimming cost V 3 bases and J 0 bases; bases outside gene matches: 5. This CDR3 has 16 amino acids. From germline, CDR1 is LNHNV and CDR2 YYDKDF (reference sequence). The CDR3 DNA is TGTGCCACCAGCAGTCAGGGCGGGAGCTCCTACAATGAGCAGTTCTTC. Translation gives CATSSQGGSSYNEQFF.

The chain recombines TRBV7-9 with TRBJ2-2; 9 bases map to TRBD1. From germline, CDR1 is SEHNR and CDR2 FQNEAQ (reference sequence). Trimming at V came to 2 bases and at J to 1 base, leaving 2 bases not matched to a gene. The CDR3 has 16 amino acids. The CDR3 loop reads CASSLRQGVNTGELFF. The CDR3 DNA is TGTGCCAGCAGCTTAAGACAGGGGGTGAACACCGGGGAGCTGTTTTTT.

The V call is TRBV5-1, the J call TRBJ2-1, with 10 bases identical to TRBD2. V trimming: 0 bases; J trimming: 9 bases; junction bases outside the gene matches: 12. The CDR3 covers 17 residues. Germline CDR1 SGHRS, CDR2 YFSETQ. The CDR3 region is CASSLEVWQRGGGEQFF. In DNA form, the CDR3 reads TGCGCCAGCAGCTTGGAGGTGTGGCAGCGGGGGGGCGGTGAGCAGTTCTTC.

Turning to this clone: Other DNA sequences within the sample encode an identical CDR3. The chain joins TRBV18 to TRBJ1-5, with 9 nucleotides matching TRBD1. V trimming: 3 bases; J trimming: 8 bases; junction bases outside the gene matches: 2. Germline loops: CDR1 KGHSH, CDR2 LQKENI. The CDR3 spans 13 residues. CDR3 DNA sequence: TGTGCCAGCTCACCCCGACAGGGGGAGCCCCAGCATTTT. Its protein is CASSPRQGEPQHF.

The V and J genes are TRBV12-3 or TRBV12-4 and TRBJ2-2; a possible D gene is TRBD1 (6 bases). The CDR3 has 12 residues. V lost 6 bases to trimming and J lost 8 bases, with 10 bases between them. This CDR3 is CASSRGRGELFF. In DNA, the CDR3 is TGTGCCAGCAGCAGGGGTCGAGGGGAGCTGTTTTTT.

This clone was seen just once. The chain combines TRBV29-1 with TRBJ2-1, with TRBD2 identical over 7 bases. The V segment lost 3 bases and the J segment 15 bases; nucleotides outside the gene matches: 8. Looked up from germline, CDR1 is SQVTM and CDR2 is ANQGSEA. The CDR3 is made up of 11 amino acids. CDR3 in amino acids: CSVDNGRIGFF. The CDR3 DNA reads as TGCAGCGTTGACAACGGGAGGATCGGGTTCTTC.

The chain carries TRBV5-8 and TRBJ2-4; possibly TRBD2 for D (6 bases). Trimming pared 3 bases from V and 8 bases from J, leaving 15 bases between. In germline, CDR1 is SGHTS, CDR2 YDEGEE. The CDR3 consists of 14 residues. This chain's CDR3 is CASSSLGDFDIQYF. The CDR3 DNA is TGTGCCAGCAGCTCCTTGGGGGACTTCGACATTCAGTACTTC.

V and J are TRBV16 and TRBJ2-7, with no clear D. Germline V gene data show CDR1 as KGHSY and CDR2 as FQNENV. V was pared by 2 bases and J by 2 bases, with 10 bases between. This CDR3 comprises 14 residues. This chain's CDR3 is CASSQGLPPYEQYF. In nucleotides, the CDR3 is TGTGCCAGCAGCCAAGGGCTGCCGCCCTACGAGCAGTACTTC.

The CDR3 DNA is TGCAGCGTTGAAGTGCCCCTCGGTGCTGGGGCCAACGTCCTGACTTTC. Translation: CSVEVPLGAGANVLTF. The chain joins TRBV29-1 to TRBJ2-6; no firm D call. The CDR3 runs to 16 residues. V lost 1 base and J 2 bases, leaving 12 bases between the germline ends. Germline V gene data show CDR1 as SQVTM and CDR2 as ANQGSEA.

The chain is built from TRBV10-2 and TRBJ2-1, with D possibly matching TRBD2 (5 bases). This CDR3 comprises 15 residues. Trimming cost V 6 bases and J 2 bases, with 14 bases left between them. Germline loops: CDR1 WSHSY, CDR2 SAAADI. The CDR3 region has the DNA TGCGCCAGCAGGACCCTACTAGACACCTACAATGAGCAGTTCTTC. It translates to CASRTLLDTYNEQFF.